This T cell receptor (beta chain) was retrieved from a study of T cells in localized non-small cell lung cancer. This clone was found once. Antigen: not known. Study results and limitations: Tumor showed lower T cell clonality than uninvolved adjacent lung, where it was highest. Among the top 100 tumor clones, a median about 60 appeared in adjacent lung.

Data came from immunoSEQ multiplex PCR; TCRdb stores just in-frame clones and leaves some out. The data show some 130,000 clones, with around 90% seen just once and around 1.7% held by the top ten. The length of the CDR3 is 13 residues. V lost 3 bases to trimming and J lost 7 bases, with 13 bases between them. From germline, CDR1 is GTSNPN and CDR2 SVGIG (reference sequence). The sequenced sample was peripheral blood, obtained before any cancer treatment. J is TRBJ1-5 and V is TRBV30; TRBD1 is a possible D gene (5 bases). The sequence derives from an older female donor with stage I lung adenocarcinoma. CDR3 nucleotides: TGTGCCTGGAGGGGAGACGGGGGGCAGCCCCAGCATTTT. Translating gives CAWRGDGGQPQHF.